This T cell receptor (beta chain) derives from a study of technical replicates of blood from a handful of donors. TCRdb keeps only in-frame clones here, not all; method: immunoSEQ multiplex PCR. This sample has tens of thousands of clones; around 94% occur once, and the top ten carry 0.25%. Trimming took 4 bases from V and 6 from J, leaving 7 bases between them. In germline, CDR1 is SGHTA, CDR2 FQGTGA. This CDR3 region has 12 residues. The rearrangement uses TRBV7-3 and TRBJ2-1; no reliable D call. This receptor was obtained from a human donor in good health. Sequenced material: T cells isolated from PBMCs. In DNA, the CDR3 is TGTGCCAGCAGCTCTCGAGGCAATGAGCAGTTCTTC. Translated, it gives CASSSRGNEQFF.